This TCR beta chain was sequenced during a study of blood T cell repertoires in COVID-19. Study at large: Symptom resolution, clearance, or two negative PCRs marked the recovered donors of Cohort 3. PBMCs, B-cell-depleted T cells, or T cells were the source of the cDNA or gDNA that made up the material.

Individuals drawn from some 25 US areas were roughly 18 to 95 years old. Method: immunoSEQ multiplex PCR; TCRdb's copy keeps in-frame clones and lacks some. The repertoire holds 330,000 or so clones, around 87% seen once, with approximately 1.8% in the top ten. This CDR3 has 14 residues. The germline gives CDR1 SGDLS, CDR2 YYNGEE. V was cut by 0 bases and J by 3 bases, with 7 bases left in between. The V and J genes are TRBV9 and TRBJ1-5; D ambiguous. Sequenced: PBMCs or T cells enriched from blood (not recorded which). This clonotype was obtained from a man aged 35-49 years in a cohort exposed to, infected with or recovered from COVID-19 (not recorded which). CDR3 loop: CASSVGAVNQPQHF. Here the CDR3 DNA reads TGTGCCAGCAGCGTAGGGGCAGTCAATCAGCCCCAGCATTTT.